The 32 T cell receptor beta chains listed next were all sequenced from one sample in a study of identical twins. TCRdb re-analysed the 5' RACE reads in MiXCR, keeping a single row per CDR3 protein. This table has about 810,000 distinct CDR3 sequences, around an eighth appearing once. The sample was also reused in another study, on yellow fever vaccine responses in identical twins.

Sequenced: PBMCs. These receptors were obtained from a woman between 18 and 29 years old in good health.

Regarding this clonotype: It is likely a read error, because the conserved phenylalanine at the end of the CDR3 is missing. The CDR3 spells CSANNIKDTQYL. The CDR3 DNA sequence: TGCAGTGCTAATAATATCAAGGATACGCAGTATCTT. The chain links TRBV20-1 to TRBJ2-3; D is uncertain. Germline values: CDR1 DFQATT, CDR2 SNEGSKA (reference sequence). V dropped 4 bases and J dropped 6 bases, with 11 bases sitting between them. This CDR3 spans 12 amino acids.

This clonotype showed up just a few times. The CDR3 nucleotides are TGTGCCAGCGCCGGGGATGGAAATGAGCAGTTCTTC. This gives the protein CASAGDGNEQFF. This chain joins TRBV7-9 and TRBJ2-1, with D maybe TRBD2 (5 bases). Germline V gene sequence: CDR1 SEHNR, CDR2 FQNEAQ (reference sequence). The CDR3 runs 12 residues. V lost 8 bases, J lost 7 bases, and 12 bases lay in between.

This CDR3 is CASSIMGTRLNTEAFF. The CDR3 coding sequence is TGTGCCAGTAGTATCATGGGCACCAGGCTGAACACTGAAGCTTTCTTT. The gene calls are TRBV19 and TRBJ1-1; D unresolved. CDR3 length equals 16 residues. Trimming took 3 bases from V and 0 from J, leaving 14 bases between them. Germline CDR1 LNHDA, CDR2 SQIVND (reference sequence).

The rearrangement joins TRBV4-1 to TRBJ1-3; tentatively, D is TRBD1 (5 bases). V lost 3 bases and J 0 bases, leaving 9 bases between the germline ends. The germline V gene encodes CDR1 MGHRA and CDR2 YSYEKL. The CDR3 covers 15 residues. The CDR3 protein is CASSQTAISGNTIYF. In nucleotides, the CDR3 is TGCGCCAGCAGCCAGACAGCTATCTCTGGAAACACCATATATTTT.

This clonotype has only a few counts. The chain carries TRBV18 and TRBJ2-5, with 7 bases identical to TRBD1. The CDR3 has 20 amino acids. J lost 1 base, V lost 2 bases, and 19 bases had no gene match. Per the germline V gene, CDR1 is KGHSH and CDR2 is LQKENI. This chain's CDR3 is CASSPKTGPPTIPSQETQYF. As DNA, the CDR3 is TGTGCCAGCTCACCAAAGACAGGGCCCCCGACCATCCCTTCCCAAGAGACCCAGTACTTC.

There are many counts of this clonotype. The rearrangement joins TRBV7-2 to TRBJ2-1, with a possible D match to TRBD1 (5 bases). In germline, CDR1 is SGHTA, CDR2 FQGNSA. Trimming removed 5 bases from V and 3 bases from J, with 11 bases in between. CDR3 length: 14 residues. The CDR3 DNA follows: TGTGCCAGCAGCCCAAGACAGAGCTACAATGAGCAGTTCTTC. Translated, it gives CASSPRQSYNEQFF.

This clonotype has more than one count but fewer than ten. The rearrangement uses TRBV5-1 and TRBJ1-2, with TRBD1 identical over 8 bases. Germline CDR1 and CDR2: SGHRS and YFSETQ. This CDR3 contains 16 residues. V trimming: 4 bases; J trimming: 0 bases; junction bases outside the gene matches: 8. As DNA, the CDR3 is TGCGCCAGCAGCCCCCGGACAGGGATCGCTAACTATGGCTACACCTTC. Its protein is CASSPRTGIANYGYTF.

The chain combines TRBV9 with TRBJ2-1; 8 nucleotides align to TRBD2. The CDR3 is 16 amino acids. Germline loops: CDR1 SGDLS, CDR2 YYNGEE. V trimming: 4 bases; J trimming: 2 bases; junction bases outside the gene matches: 8. The CDR3 here is CASSSGVAGTYNEQFF. For the CDR3, the DNA is TGTGCCAGCAGCTCCGGAGTAGCGGGGACCTACAATGAGCAGTTCTTC.

This clonotype has only a few counts. The chain couples TRBV29-1 to TRBJ2-1, with TRBD2 matching 8 bases. The ends lost 6 bases at V and 8 bases at J; junction bases unmatched: 9. This CDR3 region has 13 residues. The germline V gene has CDR1 SQVTM and CDR2 ANQGSEA. In nucleotides, the CDR3 is TGCAGCGTGGAACGTCGGGGGGGGGATGAGCAGTTCTTC. Translation: CSVERRGGDEQFF.

This rearrangement joins TRBV2 to TRBJ2-1; the match to TRBD2 covers 12 bases. From germline, CDR1 is SNHLY and CDR2 FYNNEI. This CDR3 is 18 amino acids long. V gave up 6 bases and J gave up 9 bases; unmatched junction bases: 18. The chain's CDR3 is CASSQEPSSGRAKVEQFF. CDR3 DNA: TGTGCCAGCAGCCAAGAGCCCTCTAGCGGGAGGGCCAAGGTTGAGCAGTTCTTC.

There are a few counts of this clonotype. The CDR3 here is CSARDPGGVTTYEQYF. CDR3 DNA: TGCAGTGCTAGAGATCCGGGGGGAGTAACCACCTACGAGCAGTACTTC. This chain joins TRBV20-1 and TRBJ2-7, with TRBD2 matching over 7 bases. The CDR3 has 16 residues. The germline CDR1 and CDR2 sequences are DFQATT and SNEGSKA (reference sequence). J was trimmed by 2 bases and V by 0 bases; bases with no gene match: 10.

This chain uses TRBV28 with TRBJ2-1; D uncertain. Germline CDR1 MDHEN, CDR2 SYDVKM. Trimming took 2 bases from V and 8 from J, leaving 13 bases between them. The CDR3 totals 14 residues. CDR3 nucleotide sequence: TGTGCCAGCAGTTTAGTTACCCCGGACGATGAGCAGTTCTTC. Translating gives CASSLVTPDDEQFF. The full variable domain, with the rest looked up from reference TRBV28 and TRBJ2-1, is DVKVTQSSRYLVKRTGEKVFLECVQDMDHENMFWYRQDPGLGLRLIYFSYDVKMKEKGDIPEGYSVSREKKERFSLILESASTNQTSMYLCASSLVTPDDEQFFGPGTRLTVL.

A few counts support this clonotype. The V and J genes are TRBV10-3 and TRBJ2-1; tentative D call: TRBD1 (6 bases). CDR1 is ENHRY and CDR2 is SYGVKD in the germline V gene. Trimming pared 0 bases from V and 4 bases from J, leaving 7 bases between. The CDR3 length is 14 residues. CDR3: CAISESGQYNEQFF. Here the CDR3 DNA reads TGTGCCATCAGTGAGTCCGGACAGTACAATGAGCAGTTCTTC.

The genes are TRBV10-3 and TRBJ2-2; 7 bases agree with TRBD2. The ends lost 6 bases at V and 7 bases at J; junction bases unmatched: 2. From germline, CDR1 is ENHRY and CDR2 SYGVKD. CDR3 size: 12 residues. The CDR3 loop is CAIRGGDGELFF. CDR3 DNA: TGTGCCATCAGGGGAGGGGACGGGGAGCTGTTTTTT.

The CDR3 reads CASSPIPGQAYSNQPQHF. CDR3 DNA sequence: TGTGCCAGCAGCCCCATCCCGGGACAGGCCTATAGCAATCAGCCCCAGCATTTT. The chain uses TRBV7-8 and TRBJ1-5, with 8 positions matching TRBD1. Per the germline V gene, CDR1 is SGHVS and CDR2 is FQNEAQ. The CDR3 loop spans 18 amino acids. Unmatched junction bases numbered 12, after V lost 5 bases and J lost 0 bases.

V usage is TRBV6-5 and J usage is TRBJ2-4; D is perhaps TRBD1 or TRBD2 (5 bases each). Germline loops: CDR1 MNHEY, CDR2 SVGAGI. Trimming pared 4 bases from V and 10 bases from J, leaving 8 bases between. The CDR3 covers 11 residues. For the CDR3, the DNA is TGTGCCAGCAGTTCGGGGCTAATTCAGTACTTC. This encodes CASSSGLIQYF.

This clonotype showed up just a few times. The V and J genes are TRBV29-1 and TRBJ1-2, with TRBD1 as a possible D gene (5 bases). The CDR3 runs 12 residues. V was shortened by 7 bases and J by 5 bases, with 14 bases between the two germline ends. The germline gives CDR1 SQVTM, CDR2 ANQGSEA. In DNA form, the CDR3 reads TGCAGCGGTCAACAGGAGGGGTATGGCTACACCTTC. Its translation is CSGQQEGYGYTF.

As concerns this clonotype: One end of the junction varies from germline; a read error may be responsible. The V gene is TRBV20-1, the J gene TRBJ2-2; TRBD2 agrees at 10 bases. The CDR3 contains 17 residues. Germline CDR1 DFQATT, CDR2 SNEGSKA (reference sequence). The CDR3: CCARVASGSGNTGELFF. The DNA of the CDR3 is TGCTGTGCTAGAGTGGCTAGCGGGAGTGGGAACACCGGGGAGCTGTTTTTT.

This clonotype was seen more than once but under ten times. This chain joins TRBV5-1 and TRBJ2-2; 8 bases agree with TRBD1. The CDR3 extends over 18 amino acids. In germline, CDR1 is SGHRS, CDR2 YFSETQ. V shed 0 bases, J shed 0 bases, and the junction held 7 bases outside the gene matches. CDR3 sequence (DNA): TGCGCCAGCAGCTTGGACCCTCGGACAGGGACGAACACCGGGGAGCTGTTTTTT. Translated: CASSLDPRTGTNTGELFF.

The chain joins TRBV5-1 to TRBJ2-1, with D maybe TRBD2 (5 bases). Germline loops: CDR1 SGHRS, CDR2 YFSETQ. V was pared by 1 base and J by 7 bases, with 12 bases between. The CDR3 sequence is 14 residues long. The CDR3 sequence is CASSLSGPGNEQFF. The CDR3 DNA is TGCGCCAGCAGCTTGTCTGGGCCGGGGAATGAGCAGTTCTTC. The variable domain in full, with the rest retrieved from reference TRBV5-1 and TRBJ2-1, is KAGVTQTPRYLIKTRGQQVTLSCSPISGHRSVSWYQQTPGQGLQFLFEYFSETQRNKGNFPGRFSGRQFSNSRSEMNVSTLELGDSALYLCASSLSGPGNEQFFGPGTRLTVL.

This clonotype was recorded a few times. V and J are TRBV25-1 and TRBJ2-7; D is ambiguous. The V end lost 7 bases, the J end lost 2 bases, and 18 bases lay between the germline ends. The CDR3 runs 15 residues. Germline CDR1 and CDR2: MGHDK and SYGVNS. The chain's CDR3 is CASTPTVPEPYEQYV. The CDR3, as DNA: TGTGCCAGCACCCCAACGGTCCCAGAACCCTACGAGCAGTACGTC.

The CDR3 DNA sequence: TGTGCCAGCAGCTTAGCGTGGACAGGGGGTTACGAGCAGTACTTC. It is translated as CASSLAWTGGYEQYF. The rearrangement joins TRBV7-6 to TRBJ2-7; 10 bases align to TRBD1. After removal of 0 bases from V and 4 bases from J, the junction contained 3 bases not matched to a gene. The CDR3 length is 15 residues. Germline CDR1 SGHVS, CDR2 FNYEAQ.

This clonotype has more than one count but fewer than ten. J is TRBJ2-1 and V is TRBV7-9; 8 nucleotides line up with TRBD1. Germline trimming cut 5 bases from V and 9 bases from J; bases unmatched to any gene: 15. The CDR3 consists of 16 residues. Germline-derived CDR1 and CDR2 are SEHNR and FQNEAQ (reference sequence). The CDR3, as DNA: TGTGCCAGCAGCCCGCCCCGGACAGGGTTTTTTGGTGAGCAGTTCTTC. Protein product: CASSPPRTGFFGEQFF.

Regarding this clonotype: A junction end diverges from the germline sequence, so it may reflect a read error. The rearrangement links TRBV20-1 to TRBJ2-4; perhaps D is TRBD1 or TRBD2 (5 bases each). CDR1 is DFQATT, CDR2 SNEGSKA, per germline (reference sequence). The CDR3 has 15 residues. DNA of the CDR3: TGCAGTACTAGAGATTGGGGCGAAGCCAAAAACATTCAGTACTTC. It specifies CSTRDWGEAKNIQYF.

This clonotype was counted between two and nine times. The V gene is TRBV9, the J gene TRBJ2-7, with D perhaps TRBD1 (6 bases). The V and J ends lost 0 bases and 3 bases respectively, with 16 bases between them. The germline CDR1 and CDR2 sequences are SGDLS and YYNGEE. There are 16 residues in the CDR3. CDR3 sequence (DNA): TGTGCCAGCAGCGTAGCCCCTGGGGACACAAACTACGAGCAGTACTTC. It yields the protein CASSVAPGDTNYEQYF.

This chain uses TRBV7-9 with TRBJ2-1, with D maybe TRBD1 (6 bases). This CDR3 spans 16 amino acids. V was trimmed by 5 bases and J by 8 bases, leaving 22 bases between them. The germline V gene encodes CDR1 SEHNR and CDR2 FQNEAQ (reference sequence). In nucleotides, the CDR3 is TGTGCCAGCAGCGGGGCGGGCAGGGGCCCCGGAGATGAGCAGTTCTTC. Translation gives CASSGAGRGPGDEQFF.

The table lists this clonotype with a few counts. V usage is TRBV20-1 and J usage is TRBJ2-7, with a possible D match to TRBD2 (7 bases). V lost 3 bases and J lost 4, with 19 bases in between. Germline lookup yields CDR1 DFQATT and CDR2 SNEGSKA (reference sequence). CDR3 length: 15 amino acids. As DNA, the CDR3 is TGCAGTGCTAGTGGCCTAGGGGGGGGCCGGTACGAGCAGTACGTC. It codes for CSASGLGGGRYEQYV.

J is TRBJ2-5 and V is TRBV27; 7 nucleotides align to TRBD2. The CDR3 consists of 15 residues. The V gene end was trimmed by 1 base and the J gene end by 4 bases; junction bases not matched to a gene: 6. Looked up from germline, CDR1 is MNHEY and CDR2 is SMNVEV (reference sequence). The CDR3: CASSLWGGDRETQYF. The CDR3 nucleotides read TGTGCCAGCAGTTTATGGGGGGGGGATCGAGAGACCCAGTACTTC.

The V and J genes are TRBV29-1 and TRBJ2-7; D tentatively reads TRBD1 or TRBD2 (6 bases each). Per germline, CDR1 SQVTM and CDR2 ANQGSEA. V lost 3 bases to trimming and J lost 4 bases, with 10 bases between them. This CDR3 contains 12 residues. CDR3 nucleotide sequence: TGCAGCGTTGAGGGGGGCGGGTACGAGCAGTACTTC. Its translation is CSVEGGGYEQYF.

The V and J genes are TRBV2 and TRBJ2-3, with 7 bases that match TRBD1. The V and J ends lost 7 bases and 2 bases, in that order; junction bases with no gene match: 9. The V gene's germline CDR1 is SNHLY and CDR2 FYNNEI. This CDR3 has 15 residues. In DNA, the CDR3 is TGTGCCAGCAATCACCCGGGACAGTTCACAGATACGCAGTATTTT. It yields the protein CASNHPGQFTDTQYF.

The rearrangement uses TRBV9 and TRBJ2-3, with D hard to call. The length of the CDR3 is 16 residues. V lost 4 bases to trimming and J lost 2 bases, with 17 bases between them. Germline V lookup: CDR1 SGDLS, CDR2 YYNGEE. CDR3 loop: CASSPVGQMNTDTQYF. The DNA of the CDR3 is TGTGCCAGCAGCCCCGTCGGCCAAATGAACACAGATACGCAGTATTTT. The full variable domain, rest sourced from reference TRBV9 and TRBJ2-3, is DSGVTQTPKHLITATGQRVTLRCSPRSGDLSVYWYQQSLDQGLQFLIQYYNGEERAKGNILERFSAQQFPDLHSELNLSSLELGDSALYFCASSPVGQMNTDTQYFGPGTRLTVL.

This chain connects TRBV6-4 to TRBJ2-7; 8 bases are a match to TRBD1. Germline-derived CDR1 and CDR2 are MRHNA and SNTAGT. V shed 10 bases, J shed 3 bases, and the junction held 14 bases outside the gene matches. CDR3 length equals 15 residues. For the CDR3, the DNA is TGTGCCACCAACCCCCGGGACAGGAATCACTACGAGCAGTACGTC. This codes for CATNPRDRNHYEQYV.